The present T cell receptor beta chain was sequenced within a study of T-cell reconstitution after alpha-beta-depleted transplantation in children. Study conclusions and caveats: The study reportedly traced alpha-beta T cells about two months after transplant to several hundred expanded graft clones. The main origin of T-cell counts and diversity one year after transplant was newly produced T cells.

With respect to this clonotype: Antigen unknown. This may arise from a read error, as a much more abundant clone is one base away. The CDR3 does not close with the conserved phenylalanine or tryptophan, likely indicating a read error.

The TCRbeta library was prepared with unique molecular identifiers. TCRdb independently ran MiXCR on the PCR reads; one entry per CDR3 protein. The sample has over 150,000 distinct CDR3 sequences, approximately 7% seen once. This specimen was PBMCs, taken before TCRalphabeta/CD19-depleted stem cell transplant. The receptor comes from a boy between 2 and 15 years old with acute lymphoblastic leukemia, due to receive a stem cell transplant.

Written as DNA, the CDR3 is TGCGCCAGCAGCCGAGAGGGGTCAAACACTGAAGCTTTCTAT. Its protein product is CASSREGSNTEAFY. This chain joins TRBV4-3 and TRBJ1-1; D perhaps matches TRBD1 (5 bases). The germline V gene has CDR1 LGHNA and CDR2 YSLEER. V was cut by 4 bases and J by 2 bases, with 11 bases left in between. The CDR3 is 14 residues long.